Following are 16 T cell receptor beta chains from one sample sequenced in a study of metastatic and nonmetastatic thyroid tumors. Via MiXCR, TCRdb re-called the PCR reads. The repertoire includes about 25,000 clones, approximately 19% of them detected once, and roughly 4.8% sits in the top ten. Thyroid surgery was preceded by no treatment in any patient. Specimen: blood. These TCRs come from a male donor with papillary thyroid cancer or a benign thyroid nodule (not recorded which). Some clones in this sample may be carry-over from other donors' samples.

This clone occurred many times. The J gene is TRBJ1-3, the V gene TRBV20-1, with 9 bases aligning to TRBD1. This CDR3 region has 14 residues. Germline V gene sequence: CDR1 DFQATT, CDR2 SNEGSKA (reference sequence). Trimming at V came to 7 bases and at J to 4 bases, leaving 8 bases not matched to a gene. CDR3: CSVTDRGRGNTIYF. In DNA form, the CDR3 reads TGCAGTGTCACGGACAGGGGCAGGGGAAACACCATATATTTT.

This chain joins TRBV12-3 or TRBV12-4 and TRBJ1-2; D unresolved. Deletions cut 0 bases from V and 0 bases from J, with 2 bases between. This CDR3 has 13 residues. CDR3 DNA sequence: TGTGCCAGCAGTTTAGCAACTAACTATGGCTACACCTTC. It yields the protein CASSLATNYGYTF.

A few counts support this clone. This sequence joins TRBV28 and TRBJ1-6, with 7 bases that match TRBD1. V trimming: 2 bases; J trimming: 8 bases; junction bases outside the gene matches: 3. The CDR3 has 14 residues. Germline V lookup: CDR1 MDHEN, CDR2 SYDVKM. In DNA form, the CDR3 reads TGTGCCAGCAGTTTAAGGGGGCGGGATTCACCCCTCCACTTT. Translated: CASSLRGRDSPLHF.

This clone has a handful of counts. The chain couples TRBV27 to TRBJ2-1; TRBD1 or TRBD2 may be the D gene (5 bases each). The CDR3 spans 16 residues. Germline V gives CDR1 MNHEY, CDR2 SMNVEV (reference sequence). V was shortened by 4 bases and J by 3 bases, with 16 bases between the two germline ends. CDR3 loop: CASSSPPGTIYNEQFF. The DNA of the CDR3 is TGTGCCAGCAGTTCACCCCCGGGGACCATCTACAATGAGCAGTTCTTC.

This clone is labeled as medium-sized. The chain couples TRBV6-2 or TRBV6-3 to TRBJ2-7, with 7 bases that match TRBD2. The V gene's germline CDR1 is MNHEY and CDR2 SVGEGT. V gave up 2 bases and J gave up 2 bases; unmatched junction bases: 3. The CDR3 totals 14 residues. CDR3 amino acids: CASSYTSGTYEQYF. The CDR3 nucleotides are TGTGCCAGCAGTTACACCAGCGGGACCTACGAGCAGTACTTC.

Judged by abundance, this clone is medium-sized. The junction does not match germline at one end; this may be a read error. The chain joins TRBV6-1 to TRBJ1-3; D not resolved. The CDR3 spans 15 residues. Germline V gene data show CDR1 as MNHNS and CDR2 as SASEGT. The CDR3 region has the DNA TGTGCCAGCAGAGAAGGGTCAAGGTCTGGAAACACCATATATTTT. It translates to CASREGSRSGNTIYF.

This clone appeared many times. The genes are TRBV9 and TRBJ2-2; 7 positions agree with TRBD1. CDR1 and CDR2 from the germline V gene are SGDLS and YYNGEE. This CDR3 has 16 residues. With V trimmed by 3 bases and J by 1 base, 6 bases remained unmatched. This CDR3 reads CASSEGWTGNTGELFF. The CDR3 region has the DNA TGTGCCAGCAGCGAGGGGTGGACAGGGAACACCGGGGAGCTGTTTTTT.

Only a few counts were recorded for this clone. J is TRBJ2-2 and V is TRBV11-2, with 10 bases lining up with TRBD1. Germline V CDR1 and CDR2: SGHAT, FQNNGV. This CDR3 is 14 amino acids long. The V gene end was trimmed by 5 bases and the J gene end by 5 bases; junction bases not matched to a gene: 2. This CDR3 is CASSRGQGTGELFF. Written as DNA, the CDR3 is TGTGCCAGCAGCCGGGGACAGGGGACCGGGGAGCTGTTTTTT.

This clone was recorded at least ten times. This chain connects TRBV18 to TRBJ2-7; D is undetermined. Germline-derived CDR1 and CDR2 are KGHSH and LQKENI. V shed 0 bases and J shed 2 bases, with 8 bases lying between them. This CDR3 has 14 residues. The CDR3 here is CASSPPGLTYEQYF. The CDR3 DNA follows: TGTGCCAGCTCACCACCCGGCTTAACCTACGAGCAGTACTTC.

The chain is built from TRBV2 and TRBJ1-2; the D is unclear. The V end lost 3 bases, the J end lost 5 bases, and 16 bases lay between the germline ends. The CDR3 is made up of 15 amino acids. Per the germline V gene, CDR1 is SNHLY and CDR2 is FYNNEI. The CDR3 is CASSENPDPGYGYTF. As DNA, the CDR3 is TGTGCCAGCAGTGAGAATCCAGACCCGGGGTATGGCTACACCTTC.

Ten or more counts support this clone. The gene calls are TRBV11-2 and TRBJ1-5; D gene uncertain. CDR3 size: 13 residues. Trimming took 0 bases from V and 7 from J, leaving 7 bases between them. The germline gives CDR1 SGHAT, CDR2 FQNNGV. CDR3 bases: TGTGCCAGCAGCTTAGAGGCAGACCAGCCCCAGCATTTT. This codes for CASSLEADQPQHF. The variable domain in full, with the rest retrieved from reference TRBV11-2 and TRBJ1-5, is EAGVAQSPRYKIIEKRQSVAFWCNPISGHATLYWYQQILGQGPKLLIQFQNNGVVDDSQLPKDRFSAERLKGVDSTLKIQPAKLEDSAVYLCASSLEADQPQHFGDGTRLSIL.

V gene TRBV11-2 combines with J gene TRBJ2-7; no firm D call. Trimming stripped 2 bases from V and 3 bases from J, with 5 bases between. Germline CDR1 SGHAT, CDR2 FQNNGV. This CDR3 spans 12 amino acids. CDR3 sequence reads: CASSLSVYEQYF. As DNA, the CDR3 is TGTGCCAGCAGCTTAAGCGTCTACGAGCAGTACTTC.

This clone came up many times. V and J are TRBV5-1 and TRBJ2-3; 10 bases align to TRBD2. This CDR3 has 15 residues. Germline V gene lookup returns CDR1 SGHRS and CDR2 YFSETQ. Unmatched junction bases numbered 4, after V lost 0 bases and J lost 6 bases. CDR3 bases: TGCGCCAGCAGCTTGGCTAGCGGGAGTGGGGATACGCAGTATTTT. This encodes CASSLASGSGDTQYF.

By sample fraction, this clone is medium-sized (0.01 to 0.1%). V and J are TRBV24-1 and TRBJ1-2; TRBD1 matches 9 bases. Looked up from germline, CDR1 is KGHDR and CDR2 is SFDVKD. Unmatched junction bases numbered 5, after V lost 2 bases and J lost 8 bases. This CDR3 is 14 amino acids long. CDR3 nucleotide sequence: TGTGCCACCAGTGATTGGGACAGGGCAAGCGGCTACACCTTC. It yields the protein CATSDWDRASGYTF.

By frequency in the sample, this clone is medium-sized (0.01 to 0.1%). The V gene is TRBV6-2 or TRBV6-3, the J gene TRBJ2-5; possible D gene TRBD1, 6 bases. Between the trimmed V and J ends, which lost 6 bases and 4 bases, there was a span of 15 bases. The germline CDR1 and CDR2 sequences are MNHEY and SVGEGT. The CDR3 covers 14 residues. The CDR3 spells CASSHRDNPETQYF. CDR3 DNA sequence: TGTGCCAGCAGCCATCGGGACAACCCAGAGACCCAGTACTTC.

The CDR3 DNA follows: TGTGCCACGTTAGCGTGGGGACAAGAGACCCAGTACTTC. It is translated as CATLAWGQETQYF. This chain uses TRBV3-1 with TRBJ2-5; D possibly corresponds to TRBD2 (5 bases). Germline CDR1 LGHDT, CDR2 YNNKEL (reference sequence). This CDR3 has 13 amino acids. V dropped 10 bases and J dropped 2 bases, with 14 bases sitting between them.